This TCR beta chain was recovered during a study of control samples from healthy donors and cancer patients. Only in-frame clones appear in the TCRdb table, and some are missing; sequencing was by immunoSEQ multiplex PCR. The data show 50,000 to 75,000 clones, with roughly 90% seen just once and about 6.5% held by the top ten. CDR1 is MGHRA and CDR2 is YSYEKL in the germline V gene. The CDR3 extends over 19 amino acids. V lost 0 bases and J lost 1; bases outside the gene matches: 14. The sequence was collected from a man between 60 and 70 years old with colorectal cancer. The sequenced material came from PBMCs. The gene calls are TRBV4-1 and TRBJ2-7, with 8 bases aligning to TRBD2. The CDR3 DNA follows: TGCGCCAGCAGCCAAGATGCGGGGGGTTGGCGGGGCTCTTCCTACGAGCAGTACTTC. Its protein is CASSQDAGGWRGSSYEQYF.